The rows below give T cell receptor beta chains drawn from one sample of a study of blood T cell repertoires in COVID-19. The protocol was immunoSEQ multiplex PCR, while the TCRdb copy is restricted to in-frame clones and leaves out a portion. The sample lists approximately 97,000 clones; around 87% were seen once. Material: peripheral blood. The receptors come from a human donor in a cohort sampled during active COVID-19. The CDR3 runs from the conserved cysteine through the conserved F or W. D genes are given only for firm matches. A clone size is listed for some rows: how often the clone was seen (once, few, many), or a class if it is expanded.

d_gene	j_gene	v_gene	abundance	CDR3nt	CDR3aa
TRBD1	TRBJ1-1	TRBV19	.	TGTGCCAGTAGTAGCGGACAGGGTTTTAGCACTGAAGCTTTCTTT	CASSSGQGFSTEAFF
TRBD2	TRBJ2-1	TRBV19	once	TGTGCCAGTAGTATGGGAGGGCTAAGGACGAATGAGCAGTTCTTC	CASSMGGLRTNEQFF
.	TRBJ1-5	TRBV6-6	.	TGTGCCAGCAGGACAGTCGGGTTAAGCAATCAGCCCCAGCATTTT	CASRTVGLSNQPQHF
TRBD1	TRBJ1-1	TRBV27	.	TGTGCCAGCAGTTTCTCGGGACAGAAGGCTGAAGCTTTCTTT	CASSFSGQKAEAFF
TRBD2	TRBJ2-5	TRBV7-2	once	TGTGCCAGCAGTCTCTCTCCGGCTAGCGGTGGGGAGACCCAGTACTTC	CASSLSPASGGETQYF
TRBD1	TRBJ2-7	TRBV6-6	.	TGTGCCAGCATGCCGCCGGGACAGAGTCCGGACGAGCAGTACTTC	CASMPPGQSPDEQYF
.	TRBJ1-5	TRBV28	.	TGTGCCAGCAGGACCCCACAGGGCTGGCAGCCCCAGCATTTT	CASRTPQGWQPQHF
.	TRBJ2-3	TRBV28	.	TGTGCCAGCAGTTTCTTTGCGGCTAGCACAGATACGCAGTATTTT	CASSFFAASTDTQYF
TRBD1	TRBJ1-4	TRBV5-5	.	TGTGCCAGCAGCTTGAACCTCGGACAGGCCTTGTGGGAAAAACTGTTTTTT	CASSLNLGQALWEKLFF
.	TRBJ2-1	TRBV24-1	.	TGTGCCACCAGTGATTCTAACTCCTACAATGAGCAGTTCTTC	CATSDSNSYNEQFF
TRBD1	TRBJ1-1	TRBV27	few	TGTGCCAGCAGTCCGTACGACAGGGCCGAAGCTTTCTTT	CASSPYDRAEAFF
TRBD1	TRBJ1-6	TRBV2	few	TGTGCCAGCAGCCCTATGACTACAGGGGGCGTAGGTTCACCCCTCCACTTT	CASSPMTTGGVGSPLHF
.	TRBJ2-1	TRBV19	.	TGTGCCAGCCGACAGTCAAAGGAGCAGTTCTTC	CASRQSKEQFF
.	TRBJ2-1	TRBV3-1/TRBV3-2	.	TGTGCCAGCAGCCCCGGAGGGCCCGGTGAGCAGTTCTTC	CASSPGGPGEQFF
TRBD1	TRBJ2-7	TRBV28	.	TGTGCCAGCAGGACAGGGTCCTACGAGCAGTACTTC	CASRTGSYEQYF
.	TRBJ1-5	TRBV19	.	TGTGCCAGTAGTCCCCAGGGGAATAGCAATCAGCCCCAGCATTTT	CASSPQGNSNQPQHF
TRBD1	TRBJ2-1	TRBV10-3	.	TGTGCCATCAGTGAGTCGGGACAGAAATACAATGAGCAGTTCTTC	CAISESGQKYNEQFF
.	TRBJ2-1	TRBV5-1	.	TGCGCCAGCAGCTTGGTTCCGGGAGACTACGCTGAGCAGTTCTTC	CASSLVPGDYAEQFF
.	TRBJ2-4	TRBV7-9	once	TGTGCCAGCAGCTTATTCCGGGTTGGCGAAAACATTCAGTACTTC	CASSLFRVGENIQYF
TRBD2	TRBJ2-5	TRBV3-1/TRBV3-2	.	TGTGCCAGCAGCCAAGCGTGGTCTAGCGGGCAGGAGACCCAGTACTTC	CASSQAWSSGQETQYF
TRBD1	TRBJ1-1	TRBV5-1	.	TGCGCCAGCAGCGTTAGGGGACAGGGGATTGGCACTGAAGCTTTCTTT	CASSVRGQGIGTEAFF
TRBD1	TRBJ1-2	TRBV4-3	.	TGCGCCAGCAGCCAAGATAACAGGGGTTCCTATGGCTACACCTTC	CASSQDNRGSYGYTF
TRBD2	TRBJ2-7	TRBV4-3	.	TGCGCCAGCAGCCTACATAGCGGGAGGGCCTACGAGCAGTACTTC	CASSLHSGRAYEQYF
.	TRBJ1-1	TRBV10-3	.	TGTGCCATCAGTCTAATAGGGGGTGAGGGCACTGAAGCTTTCTTT	CAISLIGGEGTEAFF
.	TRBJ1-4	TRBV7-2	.	TGTGCCAGCAGCCTTGGGGCGTACGGGGAAAAACTGTTTTTT	CASSLGAYGEKLFF
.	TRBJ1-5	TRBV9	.	TGTGCCAGCAGCGTAGGCGTAGTAGCTGCCGGTCAGCCCCAGCATTTT	CASSVGVVAAGQPQHF
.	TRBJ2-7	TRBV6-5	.	TGTGCCAGCAGTTATGAGTATGGGGAGAACGAGCAGTACTTC	CASSYEYGENEQYF
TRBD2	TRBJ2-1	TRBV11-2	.	TGTGCCAGCAGCTTAGATGGGACTACCCACAATGAGCAGTTCTTC	CASSLDGTTHNEQFF
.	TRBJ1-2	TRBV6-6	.	TGTGCCAGCAGCCGACTGGCTTATGGCTACACCTTC	CASSRLAYGYTF
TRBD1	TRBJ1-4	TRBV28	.	TGTGCCAGCAGTTTACTGACAGGGTCACTGTTTTTT	CASSLLTGSLFF
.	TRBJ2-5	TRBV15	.	TGTGCCACCAGCAGAGTGGGCCTAGAGACCCAGTACTTC	CATSRVGLETQYF
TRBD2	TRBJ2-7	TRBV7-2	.	TGTGCCAGCAGCCCCGGACTAGCCGGGTACGAGCAGTACTTC	CASSPGLAGYEQYF
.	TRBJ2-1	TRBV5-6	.	TGTGCCAGCAGCTTGGCGACACGTGCGGGCAGGAATGAGCAGTTCTTC	CASSLATRAGRNEQFF
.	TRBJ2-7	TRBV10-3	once	TGTGCCATCGGACGGGGGACGGAGACCTACGAGCAGTACTTC	CAIGRGTETYEQYF
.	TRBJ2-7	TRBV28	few	TGTGCCATTGTACAGGGCGTCGGAGTGGGCGAGCAGTACTTC	CAIVQGVGVGEQYF
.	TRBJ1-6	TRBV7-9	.	TGTGCCAGCAGCGTCCAGGGCTCGAATGATAATTCACCCCTCCACTTT	CASSVQGSNDNSPLHF
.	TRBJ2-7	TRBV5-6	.	TGTGCCAGCAGCTGGAGTTCCTACGAGCAGTACTTC	CASSWSSYEQYF
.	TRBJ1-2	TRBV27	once	TGTGCCAGCCGATGGGGCAGGGGCCGAACAAACTATGGCTACACCTTC	CASRWGRGRTNYGYTF
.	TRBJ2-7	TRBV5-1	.	TGCGCCAGCAGGGAAGGACTCCTGCAGTACTTC	CASREGLLQYF
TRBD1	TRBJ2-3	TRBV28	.	TGTGCCAGCAGTTTAAGCGGACAGGGTAGCACAGATACGCAGTATTTT	CASSLSGQGSTDTQYF
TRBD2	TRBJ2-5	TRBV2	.	TGTGCCAGTGTTGCGGGACTAGCGCAAGAGACCCAGTACTTC	CASVAGLAQETQYF
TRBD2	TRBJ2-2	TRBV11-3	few	TGTGCCAGCAGCTCGTTAGCGGGAGTACACGCCGGGGAGCTGTTTTTT	CASSSLAGVHAGELFF
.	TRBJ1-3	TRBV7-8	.	TGTGCCAGCAGCCGGGGACTATCTGGAAACACCATATATTTT	CASSRGLSGNTIYF
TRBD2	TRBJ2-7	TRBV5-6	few	TGTGCCAGCAGCCTCCTAGCGGGAGGTTCGGACGAGCAGTACTTC	CASSLLAGGSDEQYF
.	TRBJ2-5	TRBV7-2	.	TGTGCCAGCAGTCCCCCTCAGGAGACCCAGTACTTC	CASSPPQETQYF
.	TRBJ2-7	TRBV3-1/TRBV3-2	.	TGTGCCAGCAGCCCAGGCGGGACTCTTTTCCACGAGCAGTACTTC	CASSPGGTLFHEQYF
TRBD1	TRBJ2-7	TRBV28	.	TGTGCCAGCAGTTCGTCCGGGACAGGGAACCTCCATTCCTTC	CASSSSGTGNLHSF
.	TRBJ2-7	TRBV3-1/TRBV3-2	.	TGTGCCAGCAGCCGAATCCCAGTCGGGGAGTACGAGCAGTACTTC	CASSRIPVGEYEQYF
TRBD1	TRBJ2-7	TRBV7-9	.	TGTGCCAGCAGGCAAGGACAGGCCTACGAGCAGTACTTC	CASRQGQAYEQYF
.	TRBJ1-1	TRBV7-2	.	TGTGCCAGCAGCTTAGAATTGACAGGTTTCCCTGAAGCTTTCTTT	CASSLELTGFPEAFF
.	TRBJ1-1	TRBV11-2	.	TGTGCCAGCCGAGGGGGCACTGAAGCTTTCTTT	CASRGGTEAFF
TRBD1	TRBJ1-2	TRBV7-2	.	TGTGCCAGCAGCCACAACCGGGACAGGGGAAACTATGGCTACACCTTC	CASSHNRDRGNYGYTF
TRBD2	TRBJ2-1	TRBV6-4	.	TGTGCCAGCAGTCCCCAGGGACTAGCGGGAAACAATGAGCAGTTCTTC	CASSPQGLAGNNEQFF
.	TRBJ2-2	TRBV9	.	TGTGCCAGCAGCGTAGAGGGGGGGCGCAACACCGGGGAGCTGTTTTTT	CASSVEGGRNTGELFF
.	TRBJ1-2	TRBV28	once	TGTGCCAGCAGGGATGTCGGGACAATTTTCACCTTC	CASRDVGTIFTF